Here is one TCR beta chain with its context. The CDR3 is 15 residues long. Germline assignment: CDR1 LGHNT and CDR2 FRNRAP. The ends lost 6 bases at V and 7 bases at J; junction bases unmatched: 10. The data stem from a study of blood T cell repertoires in COVID-19. For the study at large: Some COVID-19 samples were acute and others convalescent; all came from the United States, Italy and Spain. Sample material is recorded as cDNA or gDNA derived from T cells, B-cell-depleted T cells, or PBMCs.

Original data processing: Amplification from reference gene primers served as the basis for estimated nucleated cell counts. Sequenced by immunoSEQ multiplex PCR; TCRdb stores in-frame clones only, minus some. That table gives V, J and clone size, and the DNA gave D and trimming. Among 150,000 to 200,000 clones, around four fifths were seen once, and the ten largest hold roughly 19%. The rearrangement joins TRBV12-5 to TRBJ1-5; TRBD1 aligns across 9 bases. Sequencing used peripheral blood. The sequence came from an elderly woman with acute or convalescent COVID-19. CDR3 sequence reads: CASGSARTGAQPQHF. CDR3 bases: TGTGCTAGTGGCTCCGCCCGGACAGGGGCCCAGCCCCAGCATTTT. Complete variable domain (other parts from reference TRBV12-5 and TRBJ1-5): DARVTQTPRHKVTEMGQEVTMRCQPILGHNTVFWYRQTMMQGLELLAYFRNRAPLDDSGMPKDRFSAEMPDATLATLKIQPSEPRDSAVYFCASGSARTGAQPQHFGDGTRLSIL.